This is a list of T cell receptor beta chains from one sample in a study of shared clonotypes between healthy human individuals. Libraries were prepared by immunoSEQ multiplex PCR; TCRdb keeps only in-frame clonotypes and omits some of them. The sample has some 2,400,000 clones; approximately 96% are singletons. Sequenced input: naive CD4+ T cells sorted from blood. These TCRs come from a man in his late teens or twenties in good health. Both conserved end residues are part of each CDR3. The order of the fields is D gene, J gene, V gene, clone size, CDR3 DNA, CDR3 protein. D genes are given only for firm matches. Clone size is not always given. Where it is, it says once, few, many or a class for expanded clones.

TRBD1 | TRBJ2-6 | TRBV5-6 | - | TGTGCCAGCACCCCACAGGGGTCGGGGGCCAACGTCCTGACTTTC | CASTPQGSGANVLTF
- | TRBJ2-7 | TRBV5-1 | - | TGCGCCAGCAGCTCCGGTATCTCCTACGAGCAGTACTTC | CASSSGISYEQYF
- | TRBJ2-1 | TRBV15 | - | TGTGCCACCAGCGAACTAGGGGGGAACCTCAATGAGCAGTTCTTC | CATSELGGNLNEQFF
- | TRBJ1-5 | TRBV11-2 | once | TGTGCCAGCAGCTTAGATCGGGATCAGCCCCAGCATTTT | CASSLDRDQPQHF
- | TRBJ1-5 | TRBV5-1 | - | TGCGCCAGCAGCCCAGTGCCAAGCAATCAGCCCCAGCATTTT | CASSPVPSNQPQHF
- | TRBJ1-1 | TRBV18 | - | TGTGCCAGCTCCCCGGTGATGAGGGGAAAGAACACTGAAGCTTTCTTT | CASSPVMRGKNTEAFF
TRBD1 | TRBJ1-5 | TRBV7-2 | - | TGTGCCAGCAGCTTAAGACAGGGCGATCAGCCCCAGCATTTT | CASSLRQGDQPQHF
- | TRBJ2-2 | TRBV29-1 | - | TGCAGCGGGGGGGACACCGGGGAGCTGTTTTTT | CSGGDTGELFF
TRBD2 | TRBJ2-7 | TRBV5-1 | - | TGCGCCAGCAGCTTGGCAGCGGGAGGGTCCTACGAGCAGTACTTC | CASSLAAGGSYEQYF
TRBD1 | TRBJ2-6 | TRBV10-3 | - | TGTGCCATTGGGACAGGGGGCGCTGGGGCCAACGTCCTGACTTTC | CAIGTGGAGANVLTF
- | TRBJ2-7 | TRBV18 | - | TGTGCCAGCTCACCACCGTCAGGAGGGAGCGAGCAGTACTTC | CASSPPSGGSEQYF
TRBD2 | TRBJ2-3 | TRBV7-2 | - | TGTGCCAGCAGCCGGTCCGGGACTAGTTCAGATACGCAGTATTTT | CASSRSGTSSDTQYF
TRBD1 | TRBJ2-7 | TRBV28 | - | TGTGCCAGCCAGGGGGCCTTAAGGGGCTACGAGCAGTACTTC | CASQGALRGYEQYF
TRBD2 | TRBJ2-3 | TRBV9 | - | TGTGCCAGCAGCGTAGATCGCGGGGGGGACACAGATACGCAGTATTTT | CASSVDRGGDTDTQYF
- | TRBJ1-1 | TRBV5-5 | - | TGTGCCAGCAGCTGGAGTGGGAACACTGAAGCTTTCTTT | CASSWSGNTEAFF
TRBD1 | TRBJ2-7 | TRBV7-3 | - | TGTGCCAGCAGCGCAGACAGGGGGCCGTACGAGCAGTACTTC | CASSADRGPYEQYF
- | TRBJ1-1 | TRBV6-6 | - | TGTGCCAGCAGTTACTCTCGGGGGCAGACTGAAGCTTTCTTT | CASSYSRGQTEAFF
TRBD2 | TRBJ2-7 | TRBV7-2 | - | TGTGCCAGCAGCCTAGCTAGCGGGAGTGCCCACGAGCAGTACTTC | CASSLASGSAHEQYF
- | TRBJ2-1 | TRBV29-1 | once | TGCAGCGTTCTCGACCGGGACAAATACAATGAGCAGTTCTTC | CSVLDRDKYNEQFF
- | TRBJ2-3 | TRBV5-1 | - | TGCGCCAGCAGCTTGATGGGGGCCAGGCTTTCGTCAGATACGCAGTATTTT | CASSLMGARLSSDTQYF
- | TRBJ2-6 | TRBV2 | - | TGTGCCAGCCGGCCAGGGGTAGTCGCCGGGGCCAACGTCCTGACTTTC | CASRPGVVAGANVLTF
- | TRBJ2-7 | TRBV7-9 | - | TGTGCCAGCAGCTTAGAAACTATGACAGTCTACGAGCAGTACTTC | CASSLETMTVYEQYF
- | TRBJ1-2 | TRBV2 | - | TGTGCCAGCAGTGAAGCGCGACTCAGTTATGGCTACACCTTC | CASSEARLSYGYTF
- | TRBJ1-2 | TRBV5-1 | - | TGCGCCAGCAGCTTGGGAACCCTCCCGGGAGACTATGGCTACACCTTC | CASSLGTLPGDYGYTF
TRBD2 | TRBJ2-1 | TRBV18 | - | TGTGCCAGCTCCCCGGGACTAGCGGCCAATGAGCAGTTCTTC | CASSPGLAANEQFF
TRBD1 | TRBJ1-1 | TRBV30 | - | TGTGCCTGGAGTAGGGGGCTGGACACTGAAGCTTTCTTT | CAWSRGLDTEAFF
- | TRBJ2-2 | TRBV2 | - | TGTGCCAGCAGTCAGGGGCCCAACACCGGGGAGCTGTTTTTT | CASSQGPNTGELFF
- | TRBJ1-1 | TRBV30 | - | TGTGCCTGCAACAGGGAGAACACTGAAGCTTTCTTT | CACNRENTEAFF
- | TRBJ1-1 | TRBV7-2 | - | TGTGCCAGCAGCTTGGGCGACAGGCGTCGGTACACTGAAGCTTTCTTT | CASSLGDRRRYTEAFF
- | TRBJ2-7 | TRBV4-3 | - | TGCGCCAGCAGCCAAGACCATTTCGCAGTCTCCTACGAGCAGTACTTC | CASSQDHFAVSYEQYF
- | TRBJ2-7 | TRBV6-1 | - | TGTGCCAGCAGGGGGATATGGGGGGATCTAGGCGAGCAGTACTTC | CASRGIWGDLGEQYF
- | TRBJ2-1 | TRBV11-3 | once | TGTGCCAGCAGCCCTGGGGGGATCTACAATGAGCAGTTCTTC | CASSPGGIYNEQFF
TRBD2 | TRBJ2-1 | TRBV2 | - | TGTGCCAGCAGCGCACGCCGCCCGGGACTAGCGGGGGGCTCTTCCTCCTACAATGAGCAGTTCTTC | CASSARRPGLAGGSSSYNEQFF
- | TRBJ1-4 | TRBV28 | - | TGTGCCAGCAGTCCTTTGCCCACAGGGAAGGAAAAACTGTTTTTT | CASSPLPTGKEKLFF
TRBD1 | TRBJ1-6 | TRBV9 | once | TGTGCCAGCAGCCCAAAGGGACAGCAATATAATTCACCCCTCCACTTT | CASSPKGQQYNSPLHF
- | TRBJ2-1 | TRBV4-1 | - | TGCGCCAGCAGCCAAGGTATGACTGCGAACAATGAGCAGTTCTTC | CASSQGMTANNEQFF
TRBD1 | TRBJ1-2 | TRBV9 | - | TGTGCCAGCAGCGAGGACAGGGAGGGCTATGGCTACACCTTC | CASSEDREGYGYTF
- | TRBJ1-6 | TRBV7-9 | - | TGTGCCAGCAGCTCACTTCCGGGACTTGAGGCTGAGGACCTCCACTTT | CASSSLPGLEAEDLHF
TRBD2 | TRBJ2-2 | TRBV5-1 | - | TGCGCCAGCAGCTTGGCCGAACCGGGACTAGCGAGTAACACCGGGGAGCTGTTTTTT | CASSLAEPGLASNTGELFF
- | TRBJ2-1 | TRBV27 | - | TGTGCCAGCAGTATCCCGTTTGGGAAGCAGTTCTTC | CASSIPFGKQFF
- | TRBJ1-1 | TRBV18 | - | TGTGCCAGCTCACCACGACGGGGCACTGAAGCTTTCTTT | CASSPRRGTEAFF
- | TRBJ1-5 | TRBV28 | - | TGTGCCAGCAGGAGTGTGGATAGCAATCAGCCCCAGCATTTT | CASRSVDSNQPQHF
- | TRBJ1-1 | TRBV6-1 | - | TGTGCCAGCACTGAGGTCCAGAACACTGAAGCTTTCTTT | CASTEVQNTEAFF
TRBD1 | TRBJ1-3 | TRBV30 | - | TGTGCCTGGTCCAGGGGGAAGACAGGAAACACCATATATTTT | CAWSRGKTGNTIYF
TRBD2 | TRBJ2-2 | TRBV9 | - | TGTGCCAGCAGTGTTACTCTAGCGGGAGTCGGCGGGGAGCTGTTTTTT | CASSVTLAGVGGELFF
- | TRBJ1-1 | TRBV5-1 | - | TGCGCCAGCGGCACAGGGAACACTGAAGCTTTCTTT | CASGTGNTEAFF
- | TRBJ1-2 | TRBV7-3 | - | TGTGCCAGCAGCTTAAACAGGGAGGGCTATGGCTACACCTTC | CASSLNREGYGYTF
TRBD1 | TRBJ2-7 | TRBV10-1 | - | TGCGCCAGCAGTGAGTCGGGACAGGGGGCGAAGCAGTACTTC | CASSESGQGAKQYF